This T cell receptor (beta chain) was sequenced for a study of blood T cell repertoires in COVID-19. Sequenced by immunoSEQ multiplex PCR; TCRdb stores in-frame clones only, minus some. The sample includes under 350,000 clones, roughly 89% of them seen just once. Germline lookup yields CDR1 SGDLS and CDR2 YYNGEE. The V end was cut by 4 bases, the J end by 2 bases, with 13 bases between. CDR3 length: 14 amino acids. This chain links TRBV9 with TRBJ2-7, with a tentative D call TRBD1 (6 bases). Source material: PBMCs or T cells enriched from blood (not recorded which). The source of this sequence is an older woman who had recovered from COVID-19. The CDR3: CASSFTDSTYEQYF. The CDR3 DNA is TGTGCCAGCAGCTTCACGGACAGCACCTACGAGCAGTACTTC. Full variable domain (rest looked up from reference TRBV9 and TRBJ2-7): DSGVTQTPKHLITATGQRVTLRCSPRSGDLSVYWYQQSLDQGLQFLIQYYNGEERAKGNILERFSAQQFPDLHSELNLSSLELGDSALYFCASSFTDSTYEQYFGPGTRLTVT.